A selection of T cell receptor beta chains follows, all from one sample in a study of control samples from healthy donors and cancer patients. Method: immunoSEQ multiplex PCR; TCRdb's copy keeps in-frame clones and lacks some. The data contain approximately 2,800 clones, around 94% of them singletons. Sequencing used PBMCs. The origin of the receptors is a man between 70 and 80 years old with lung cancer. CDR3s leave out the opening cysteine and the closing phenylalanine or tryptophan.

cdr3_aa j_call v_call cdr3_length
ASSQDLRGRLYGYT TRBJ1-2 TRBV4-1 14
ASSYLTGNDEQF TRBJ2-1 TRBV6-5 12
ASSESPAGVQF TRBJ2-1 TRBV10-2 11
ASSLDPQGAQTDTQY TRBJ2-3 TRBV7-2 15
ASRLAGTSGETQY TRBJ2-5 TRBV7-9 13
ASSILLGYEQY TRBJ2-7 TRBV2 11
ASSPLQGADYGYT TRBJ1-2 TRBV18 13
ASSLLAGNTGELF TRBJ2-2 TRBV27 13
ASSSRQGGVQETQY TRBJ2-5 TRBV5-4 14
ASSLGGTGGVDTEAF TRBJ1-1 TRBV5-4 15
ASSIAGDEKLF TRBJ1-4 TRBV19 11
ASSFVIGNSPLH TRBJ1-6 TRBV27 12
ASSHETRRVVSYEQY TRBJ2-7 TRBV5-6 15
ASSLGLLSSYNEQF TRBJ2-1 TRBV19 14
SVGRIGGPQETQY TRBJ2-5 TRBV29-1 13
ASNRGPNEKLF TRBJ1-4 TRBV2 11
AWSPTIYEQY TRBJ2-7 TRBV30 10
ASSQRGQLYEQY TRBJ2-7 TRBV14 12
ASSPSTGKGTDTQY TRBJ2-3 TRBV18 14
ASSLETRQNYGYT TRBJ1-2 TRBV7-8 13
ASSPAWGREYGYT TRBJ1-2 TRBV11-2 13
ASSLDPMTDSNQPQH TRBJ1-5 TRBV5-1 15
ASSSDRGSEKLF TRBJ1-4 TRBV7-9 12
ASALVPYGYT TRBJ1-2 TRBV2 10
ASRDPRHRGLTNYGYT TRBJ1-2 TRBV25-1 16
ASTPRAGTAF TRBJ1-1 TRBV27 10
ASSLDRPSQETQY TRBJ2-5 TRBV5-1 13
ATSLDRRGTGELF TRBJ2-2 TRBV6-5 13
GVGTGRPEAF TRBJ1-1 TRBV6-5 10
ASSLAGQSSTDTQY TRBJ2-3 TRBV5-1 14
ASSLQGAVNSPLH TRBJ1-6 TRBV7-9 13
ASGSVGNEQF TRBJ2-1 TRBV12-5 10
ASSREAVNQPQH TRBJ1-5 TRBV19 12
AWSDVDWEAF TRBJ1-1 TRBV30 10
ASVGRGSTDTQY TRBJ2-3 TRBV7-2 12
ASSSRGAYGYT TRBJ1-2 TRBV5-1 11
ASSYAGGSQPQH TRBJ1-5 TRBV6-6 12
ASSYDSGEQY TRBJ2-7 TRBV6-6 10
ASSSTTGAQPQH TRBJ1-5 TRBV10-1 12
ASSYIGVGNTIY TRBJ1-3 TRBV6-2/TRBV6-3 12
ASSNTGGTQPQH TRBJ1-5 TRBV19 12
ASSRGLNTEAF TRBJ1-1 TRBV14 11
ASSDPSVSNGYT TRBJ1-2 TRBV6-1 12
ASSPTGQGFYT TRBJ1-2 TRBV18 11
ASSFVSGTGGYNEQF TRBJ2-1 TRBV27 15
ASSLVVGIGTEAF TRBJ1-1 TRBV5-6 13
ASSLVAGAGGGNTIY TRBJ1-3 TRBV5-1 15
ASSMESSSRGTEQF TRBJ2-1 TRBV19 14
ASSLGDRQNYGYT TRBJ1-2 TRBV5-8 13
ASSLIGGRHEQY TRBJ2-7 TRBV28 12
ASARGRPQETQY TRBJ2-5 TRBV12-5 12
ASSEDPGNYEQY TRBJ2-7 TRBV2 12
ASSDVDSPIQY TRBJ2-4 TRBV9 11
ASTGSTDTQY TRBJ2-3 TRBV18 10
AWSVSRNTEAF TRBJ1-1 TRBV30 11
ASRPTSGDGEETQY TRBJ2-5 TRBV23-1 14
ASSESTDIDGYT TRBJ1-2 TRBV10-2 12
ASRVGTSEGTIY TRBJ1-3 TRBV19 12